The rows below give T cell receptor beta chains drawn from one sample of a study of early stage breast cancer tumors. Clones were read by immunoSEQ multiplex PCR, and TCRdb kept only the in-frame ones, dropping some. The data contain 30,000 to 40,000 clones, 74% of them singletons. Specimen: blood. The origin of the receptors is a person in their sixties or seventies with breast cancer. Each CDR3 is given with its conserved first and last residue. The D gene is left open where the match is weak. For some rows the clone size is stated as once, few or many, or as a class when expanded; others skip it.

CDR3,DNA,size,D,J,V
CAWRPLGAYGYTF,TGTGCCTGGAGGCCGCTCGGGGCATATGGCTACACCTTC,.,.,TRBJ1-2,TRBV30
CASSEAGGWKFF,TGTGCCAGCAGTGAAGCTGGGGGATGGAAGTTCTTC,.,.,TRBJ2-1,TRBV6-1
CASSLAGHAETQYF,TGTGCCAGCAGCTTAGCGGGGCACGCCGAGACCCAGTACTTC,once,.,TRBJ2-5,TRBV7-2
CASRADNYGYTF,TGTGCGTCCAGGGCAGACAACTATGGCTACACCTTC,few,.,TRBJ1-2,TRBV6-5
CASSLSANYGYTF,TGTGCCAGCAGCTTAAGCGCTAACTATGGCTACACCTTC,.,.,TRBJ1-2,TRBV7-8
CASSARPVAYEQYF,TGTGCCAGCAGTGCTCGGCCAGTAGCCTACGAGCAGTACTTC,.,.,TRBJ2-7,TRBV2
CASSPGGRGTGELFF,TGTGCTAGCAGTCCCGGCGGGAGAGGGACCGGGGAGCTGTTTTTT,.,TRBD2,TRBJ2-2,TRBV7-7
CASSWGGMGTEAFF,TGCGCCAGCAGCTGGGGGGGGATGGGCACTGAAGCTTTCTTT,.,.,TRBJ1-1,TRBV5-1
CASSFGTGVSYNEQFF,TGCGCCAGCAGCTTCGGGACAGGGGTATCCTACAATGAGCAGTTCTTC,.,TRBD1,TRBJ2-1,TRBV5-1
CASSLRGTGTYEQYF,TGCGCCAGCAGCCTCCGGGGGACAGGGACCTACGAGCAGTACTTC,.,TRBD1,TRBJ2-7,TRBV5-1
CASSSTGGNSPLHF,TGCGCCAGCAGCTCCACAGGGGGCAATTCACCCCTCCACTTT,.,TRBD1,TRBJ1-6,TRBV4-1
CASSLDPGQGSYEQYF,TGTGCCAGCAGCTTAGACCCGGGACAGGGATCCTACGAGCAGTACTTC,.,TRBD1,TRBJ2-7,TRBV11-1
CASSLSREGSPLHF,TGCGCCAGCAGCTTGTCAAGGGAGGGTTCACCCCTCCACTTT,few,.,TRBJ1-6,TRBV5-1
CASSTTTGSMAYEQYF,TGTGCCAGCAGCACCACGACAGGATCAATGGCGTACGAGCAGTACTTC,.,.,TRBJ2-7,TRBV7-6
CASGNPGSYNSPLHF,TGTGCCAGCGGAAATCCGGGGTCCTATAATTCACCCCTCCACTTT,.,.,TRBJ1-6,TRBV7-9
CASSIGPFRISSYNEQFF,TGTGCCAGTAGTATAGGGCCGTTCCGGATAAGCTCCTACAATGAGCAGTTCTTC,few,.,TRBJ2-1,TRBV19
CASSPGQRTNEKLFF,TGTGCCAGCAGCCCAGGGCAGAGGACTAATGAAAAACTGTTTTTT,.,.,TRBJ1-4,TRBV5-4
CASSQMRGEQFF,TGTGCCAGCAGTCAAATGAGAGGTGAGCAGTTCTTC,.,.,TRBJ2-1,TRBV28
CASSIKTGFLGYSNQPQHF,TGTGCCAGTAGTATTAAAACAGGGTTCCTCGGATATAGCAATCAGCCCCAGCATTTT,.,.,TRBJ1-5,TRBV19
CASSLAGGSTEAFF,TGTGCCAGCAGCTTAGCTGGGGGAAGCACTGAAGCTTTCTTT,.,.,TRBJ1-1,TRBV11-1
CASSAGAHEQYF,TGTGCCAGCAGCGCCGGGGCTCACGAGCAGTACTTC,.,.,TRBJ2-7,TRBV28
CASSPGTGLSYEQYF,TGTGCCAGCAGCCCCGGGACTGGGCTCTCCTACGAGCAGTACTTC,.,.,TRBJ2-7,TRBV5-5
CASSLNSGYEQFF,TGTGCCAGCAGCTTAAATAGTGGCTATGAGCAGTTCTTC,.,.,TRBJ2-1,TRBV7-8
CASSRDRRMNTEAFF,TGTGCCAGTAGTCGGGACCGAAGGATGAACACTGAAGCTTTCTTT,.,.,TRBJ1-1,TRBV19
CASSAGQGWTDTQYF,TGTGCCAGCAGCGCCGGACAGGGGTGGACAGATACGCAGTATTTT,.,TRBD1,TRBJ2-3,TRBV9
CASSPQDRRTEAFF,TGTGCCAGCTCACCACAGGACAGGCGCACTGAAGCTTTCTTT,few,TRBD1,TRBJ1-1,TRBV18
CAARAMAEYEQYF,TGTGCCGCCCGGGCCATGGCGGAATACGAGCAGTACTTC,.,.,TRBJ2-7,TRBV28
CASTRGVGYEQYF,TGTGCCAGCACCAGAGGCGTGGGGTACGAGCAGTACTTC,.,.,TRBJ2-7,TRBV27
CASSGRTGVDPKETQYF,TGTGCCAGCAGCGGTCGGACAGGGGTTGACCCCAAAGAGACCCAGTACTTC,.,TRBD1,TRBJ2-5,TRBV5-4
CASSRTGTIDEAFF,TGTGCCAGCAGCCGAACCGGGACAATCGATGAAGCTTTCTTT,.,.,TRBJ1-1,TRBV7-9
CASSKVGGMIDIQYF,TGTGCCAGCAGCAAAGTCGGGGGGATGATAGACATTCAGTACTTC,.,.,TRBJ2-4,TRBV21-1
CASSRPGENIQYF,TGTGCCAGCAGCCGCCCGGGCGAAAACATTCAGTACTTC,.,.,TRBJ2-4,TRBV6-1
CASSVVGLAGDRTGELFF,TGTGCCAGCAGCGTAGTCGGACTAGCGGGAGATCGCACCGGGGAGCTGTTTTTT,.,TRBD2,TRBJ2-2,TRBV9
CASSESINQPQHF,TGTGCCAGCAGTGAATCTATCAATCAGCCCCAGCATTTT,.,.,TRBJ1-5,TRBV25-1
CASSSRTGGSYEQYF,TGTGCCAGTAGTAGCAGGACAGGGGGGTCCTACGAGCAGTACTTC,.,TRBD1,TRBJ2-7,TRBV19
CASSPGQINEQFF,TGTGCCAGCAGCCCGGGACAGATCAATGAGCAGTTCTTC,once,TRBD1,TRBJ2-1,TRBV7-9
CASSLVALMNTEAFF,TGTGCCAGCAGCTTAGTGGCGCTTATGAACACTGAAGCTTTCTTT,.,.,TRBJ1-1,TRBV7-2
CASSQVPTGVYQPQHF,TGCGCCAGCAGCCAAGTCCCGACGGGGGTGTATCAGCCCCAGCATTTT,.,.,TRBJ1-5,TRBV4-1
CGKVATNEKLFF,TGTGGCAAAGTTGCAACTAATGAAAAACTGTTTTTT,.,.,TRBJ1-4,TRBV25-1
CASSLAGRGETQYF,TGTGCCAGCAGCTTAGCGGGGCGGGGGGAGACCCAGTACTTC,.,TRBD2,TRBJ2-5,TRBV7-6
CASMEGYEQYF,TGTGCCAGCATGGAGGGATACGAGCAGTACTTC,few,.,TRBJ2-7,TRBV6-5
CASSLMASGRATPFGQFF,TGTGCCAGCAGCTTAATGGCTAGCGGGAGGGCCACCCCCTTTGGGCAGTTCTTC,.,TRBD2,TRBJ2-1,TRBV7-2
CASSQPGTVSTQYF,TGCGCCAGCAGCCAGCCCGGGACCGTCTCCACGCAGTATTTT,.,.,TRBJ2-3,TRBV4-1
CASSIYSGSTDTQYF,TGTGCCAGCAGCATCTATAGCGGGAGCACAGATACGCAGTATTTT,.,TRBD2,TRBJ2-3,TRBV27
CASSGPSSGRYGYTF,TGTGCCAGCAGCGGACCCTCCTCAGGGAGGTATGGCTACACCTTC,.,.,TRBJ1-2,TRBV4-2
CAISEPNPGQRGTEAFF,TGTGCCATCAGTGAGCCAAACCCGGGACAGAGGGGCACTGAAGCTTTCTTT,.,TRBD1,TRBJ1-1,TRBV10-3
CASSQGPWGQISNQPQHF,TGCGCCAGCAGCCAAGGCCCTTGGGGACAGATTAGCAATCAGCCCCAGCATTTT,once,TRBD1,TRBJ1-5,TRBV4-1
CASSHIAGGEETQYF,TGCGCCAGCAGCCACATAGCGGGAGGGGAGGAGACCCAGTACTTC,.,TRBD2,TRBJ2-5,TRBV5-1
CASSFEGTQPQHF,TGTGCCAGCAGTTTCGAGGGGACTCAGCCCCAGCATTTT,.,.,TRBJ1-5,TRBV28
CASSHPSSRGRADTQYF,TGCGCCAGCAGCCACCCTTCGTCTCGGGGGCGGGCAGATACGCAGTATTTT,.,.,TRBJ2-3,TRBV4-1
CASRNNKEPGNTIYF,TGTGCCAGCAGGAACAATAAAGAGCCTGGAAACACCATATATTTT,.,.,TRBJ1-3,TRBV28
CASSTTVSSGNTIYF,TGTGCCAGTAGTACGACAGTTTCTTCTGGAAACACCATATATTTT,.,.,TRBJ1-3,TRBV19
CASSPSGEAQPQHF,TGCGCCAGCAGCCCATCAGGGGAGGCTCAGCCCCAGCATTTT,.,.,TRBJ1-5,TRBV5-1
CASSLVVSGGMGEQYF,TGCGCCAGCAGCTTGGTTGTTAGTGGCGGGATGGGCGAGCAGTACTTC,.,.,TRBJ2-7,TRBV5-1
CASRVRGSYNEQFF,TGTGCCAGCAGGGTGCGCGGCTCCTACAATGAGCAGTTCTTC,few,.,TRBJ2-1,TRBV27
CASSLQGYSGNTIYF,TGTGCCAGCAGTCTACAGGGGTACTCTGGAAACACCATATATTTT,.,TRBD1,TRBJ1-3,TRBV27
CASSLGQQPQHF,TGTGCCAGCAGTTTAGGACAGCAGCCCCAGCATTTT,.,.,TRBJ1-5,TRBV6-6
CASAPPESKETQYF,TGTGCCAGCGCACCCCCCGAGAGCAAAGAGACCCAGTACTTC,.,.,TRBJ2-5,TRBV11-2
CASRRDRIYGYTF,TGTGCCAGCAGAAGGGACCGAATCTATGGCTACACCTTC,once,.,TRBJ1-2,TRBV28